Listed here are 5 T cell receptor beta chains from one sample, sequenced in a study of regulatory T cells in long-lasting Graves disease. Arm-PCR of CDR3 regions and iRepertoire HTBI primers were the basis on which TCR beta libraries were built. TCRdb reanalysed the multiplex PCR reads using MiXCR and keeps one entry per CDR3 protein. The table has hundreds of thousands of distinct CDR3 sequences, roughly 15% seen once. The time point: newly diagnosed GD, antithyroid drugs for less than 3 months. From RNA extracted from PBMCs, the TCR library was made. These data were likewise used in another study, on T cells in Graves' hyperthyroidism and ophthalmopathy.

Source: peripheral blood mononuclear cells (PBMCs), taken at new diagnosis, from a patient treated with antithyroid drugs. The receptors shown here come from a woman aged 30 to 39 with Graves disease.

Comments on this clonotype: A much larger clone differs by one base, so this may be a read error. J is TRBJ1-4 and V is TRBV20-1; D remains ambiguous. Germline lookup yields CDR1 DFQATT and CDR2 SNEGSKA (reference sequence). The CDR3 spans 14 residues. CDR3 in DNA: TGCAGTGCTAGAGGTCCGTCCCTTGGTGAAAAACCGTTTTTT. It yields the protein CSARGPSLGEKPFF.

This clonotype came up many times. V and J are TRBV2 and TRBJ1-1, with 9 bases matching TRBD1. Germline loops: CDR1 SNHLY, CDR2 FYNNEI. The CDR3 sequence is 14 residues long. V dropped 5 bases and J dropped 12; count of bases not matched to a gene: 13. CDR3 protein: CASSLRTGEGRSFF. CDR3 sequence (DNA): TGTGCCAGCAGTTTACGGACAGGGGAAGGTCGGTCTTTCTTT.

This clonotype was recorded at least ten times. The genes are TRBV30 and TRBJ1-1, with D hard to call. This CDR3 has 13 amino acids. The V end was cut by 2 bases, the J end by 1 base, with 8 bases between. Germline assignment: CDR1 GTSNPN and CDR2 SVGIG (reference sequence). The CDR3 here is CAWSIRQNTEAFF. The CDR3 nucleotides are TGTGCCTGGAGTATCAGACAGAACACTGAAGCTTTCTTT.

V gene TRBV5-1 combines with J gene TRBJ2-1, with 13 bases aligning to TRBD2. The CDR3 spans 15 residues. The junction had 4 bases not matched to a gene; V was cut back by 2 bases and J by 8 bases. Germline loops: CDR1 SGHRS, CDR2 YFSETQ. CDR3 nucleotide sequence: TGCGCCAGCAGCTTTACTAGCGGGAGGGTCCATGAGCAGTTCTTC. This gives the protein CASSFTSGRVHEQFF.

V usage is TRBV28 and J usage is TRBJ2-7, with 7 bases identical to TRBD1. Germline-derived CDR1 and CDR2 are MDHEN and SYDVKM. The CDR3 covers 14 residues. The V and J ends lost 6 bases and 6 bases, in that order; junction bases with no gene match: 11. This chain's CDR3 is CASRKTGFLAEQYF. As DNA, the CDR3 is TGTGCCAGCAGGAAGACAGGGTTTCTCGCCGAGCAGTACTTC.